Listed below are T cell receptor beta chains from one sample, sequenced in a study of PD-L1 blockade in urothelial cancer. Repertoires were generated with immunoSEQ multiplex PCR, while TCRdb's copy carries only in-frame clones and drops some. Among some 53,000 clones listed, 75% were seen once. This sample comprised PBMCs, obtained around atezolizumab (anti-PD-L1) treatment. The receptors derive from a man between 65 and 80 years old with urothelial cancer. The CDR3 runs from the conserved cysteine through the conserved F or W. A D gene is named only where the DNA matches it firmly. A row's size may be missing; if present it is once, few, many or a size class.

v_gene	abundance	j_gene	d_gene	CDR3nt	CDR3aa
TRBV11-3	.	TRBJ2-3	.	TGTGCCAGCAGCTACGACAGGTCTACAAATACGCAGTATTTT	CASSYDRSTNTQYF
TRBV11-3	few	TRBJ1-1	TRBD1	TGTGCCAGCAGCTTAGAGGGGGGACAGGGAAGGACTGAAGCTTTCTTT	CASSLEGGQGRTEAFF
TRBV5-4	.	TRBJ1-1	.	TGTGCCAGCAGCTTGGTGGGGGCCCCTGGGACTGAAGCTTTCTTT	CASSLVGAPGTEAFF
TRBV30	few	TRBJ2-7	.	TGTGCTTCGGGTCTATCGGACACCACACAGCAGTACTTC	CASGLSDTTQQYF
TRBV27	.	TRBJ2-2	TRBD1	TGTGCCAGCAGTTTCACCTCCGGGACAGAGAACACCGGGGAGCTGTTTTTT	CASSFTSGTENTGELFF
TRBV7-3	few	TRBJ2-6	.	TGTGCCAGCAGCCCCCAAGGGGGCTCTGGGGCCAACGTCCTGACTTTC	CASSPQGGSGANVLTF
TRBV11-3	.	TRBJ2-1	.	TGTGCCAGCAGCCCCAGGACGGGAGATGAGCAGTTCTTC	CASSPRTGDEQFF
TRBV5-3	once	TRBJ1-6	TRBD1	TGTGCCAGAAGCTTGGATGTGGACAGGGCCCATAATTCACCCCTCCACTTT	CARSLDVDRAHNSPLHF
TRBV11-1	once	TRBJ2-6	TRBD1	TGTGCCAGCAGCTTAAGGCCAGGGGGCTCTGGGGCCAACGTCCTGACTTTC	CASSLRPGGSGANVLTF
TRBV7-9	few	TRBJ1-4	.	TGTGCCAGCAGCCTGTCGTCGGGACTGCCTAAGGAAAAACTGTTTTTT	CASSLSSGLPKEKLFF
TRBV4-2	.	TRBJ1-2	TRBD1	TGTGCCAGCAGCCAGAGAACAGGGGGCGATGGCTACACCTTC	CASSQRTGGDGYTF
TRBV7-2	.	TRBJ2-7	TRBD2	TGTGCCAGCAGCTTAGATAGCGGGAGCAGGTACGAGCAGTACTTC	CASSLDSGSRYEQYF
TRBV7-8	few	TRBJ1-2	.	TGTGCCAGCAGCTCACACCGGATACTAACTGACCCCTATGGCTACACCTTC	CASSSHRILTDPYGYTF
TRBV27	.	TRBJ2-3	.	TGTGCCAGCAGTTTGGGAAGCGTTGGGGGGGATACGCAGTATTTT	CASSLGSVGGDTQYF
TRBV7-9	once	TRBJ2-1	.	TGTGCCAGCAGCTTATTTCTCACAGAGCAGTTCTTC	CASSLFLTEQFF
TRBV7-3	few	TRBJ2-1	TRBD1	TGTGCCAGCAGCCGTACGACAGGGGCGCAGGGGAATGAGCAGTTCTTC	CASSRTTGAQGNEQFF
TRBV18	.	TRBJ1-4	.	TGTGCCAGCTCACAAACGTTGATCGGGGGGTTCGCTGAAAAACTGTTTTTT	CASSQTLIGGFAEKLFF
TRBV5-5	once	TRBJ1-6	.	TGTGCCAGCAGCCTTGGACTCACGAGCTCCTATAATTCACCCCTCCACTTT	CASSLGLTSSYNSPLHF
TRBV18	.	TRBJ2-5	.	TGTGCCAGCTCACCAGCGGGAAATGAGGTACAAGAGACCCAGTACTTC	CASSPAGNEVQETQYF
TRBV19	.	TRBJ2-3	.	TGTGCCAGTAGTATCATAGGAGGAGCAGATACGCAGTATTTT	CASSIIGGADTQYF
TRBV5-4	once	TRBJ1-2	.	TGTGCCAGCAGACGCACACAGGACAACTATGGCTACACCTTC	CASRRTQDNYGYTF
TRBV6-1	few	TRBJ2-7	.	TGTGCCAGCAACCGACGGAGCTCCTACGAGCAGTACTTC	CASNRRSSYEQYF
TRBV5-5	.	TRBJ2-7	TRBD1	TGTGCCAGCAGACCATCCGGGACAGGGGGCCTTTACGAGCAGTACTTC	CASRPSGTGGLYEQYF
TRBV6-1	.	TRBJ1-1	.	TGTGCCAGCAGTCAAATCAGGGGGAACACTGAAGCTTTCTTT	CASSQIRGNTEAFF
TRBV28	.	TRBJ2-3	.	TGTGCCAGCAGCCTCGATGGAGGGACAGATACGCAGTATTTT	CASSLDGGTDTQYF
TRBV4-3	.	TRBJ1-1	.	TGCGCCAGCAGCCAAACCAGTAGGGGTAGCACTGAAGCTTTCTTT	CASSQTSRGSTEAFF
TRBV4-3	few	TRBJ2-5	.	TGCGCCAGCAGCCAAGAGCCCAGACAAGAGACCCAGTACTTC	CASSQEPRQETQYF
TRBV5-6	few	TRBJ2-7	.	TGTGCCAGCAGCTTGGCTCCGGGGACCTACGAGCAGTACTTC	CASSLAPGTYEQYF
TRBV4-1	.	TRBJ2-3	TRBD2	TGCGCCAGCAGCCACAAGTTGGGGTGGGCTAGCGGGGATTTCACAGATACGCAGTATTTT	CASSHKLGWASGDFTDTQYF
TRBV28	few	TRBJ2-5	TRBD1	TGTGCCAGCAGTTTGGAGACAGGGGGCCGGAAGACCCAGTACTTC	CASSLETGGRKTQYF
TRBV10-3	.	TRBJ2-1	.	TGTGCCATCAGACGGGCAGGGCTCGATCATGAGCAGTTCTTC	CAIRRAGLDHEQFF
TRBV30	.	TRBJ2-7	.	TGTGCCTGGAGTGTTACAGGGAGGGAGAGGTACTTC	CAWSVTGRERYF
TRBV5-1	.	TRBJ2-5	.	TGCGCCAGCAGCTTGGCCGGACAGAAAGAGACCCAGTACTTC	CASSLAGQKETQYF
TRBV7-3	.	TRBJ2-3	.	TGTGCCAGCAGCCCGGGACTTAGCACAGATACGCAGTATTTT	CASSPGLSTDTQYF
TRBV6-1	.	TRBJ1-1	.	TGTGCCAGCAGAGAACAGCCCCACCGTGGAGCTGAAGCTTTCTTT	CASREQPHRGAEAFF
TRBV6-5	few	TRBJ2-2	TRBD2	TGTGCCAGCAGTTACGGACTAGCGGGGACCGGGGAGCTGTTTTTT	CASSYGLAGTGELFF
TRBV4-1	once	TRBJ2-3	TRBD1	TGCGCCAGCAGCTCCTCCGGGGACAGGGGGCGGGCAGATACGCAGTATTTT	CASSSSGDRGRADTQYF
TRBV4-2	.	TRBJ2-5	.	TGTGCCAGCAGCCAAAGGAAGGCCGCGGGCGAAGAGACCCAGTACTTC	CASSQRKAAGEETQYF
TRBV4-2	.	TRBJ2-7	TRBD2	TGTGCCAGCAGCCAAGAGGTGACAGCGGGAGGCTACGAGCAGTACTTC	CASSQEVTAGGYEQYF
TRBV18	many	TRBJ1-1	.	TGTGCCAGCTCATTGGGGGGGATACCTGAAGCTTTCTTT	CASSLGGIPEAFF
TRBV7-2	few	TRBJ1-5	TRBD1	TGTGCCAGCAGCGTGGACAGGACGGCACAGCCCCAGCATTTT	CASSVDRTAQPQHF
TRBV28	few	TRBJ1-3	TRBD1	TGTGCCAGCAGTCTAGGGGGACAGGGAAACACCATATATTTT	CASSLGGQGNTIYF
TRBV14	.	TRBJ1-2	TRBD1	TGTGCCAGCAGCCGGGACAGGAGCTATGGCTACACCTTC	CASSRDRSYGYTF
TRBV7-2	.	TRBJ1-2	.	TGTGCCAGCAGCCGACCAGGGGACTATGGCTACACCTTC	CASSRPGDYGYTF
TRBV29-1	few	TRBJ1-2	.	TGCAGCGTTGGGGGCCCTGATGGTGGCTACACCTTC	CSVGGPDGGYTF
TRBV7-3	.	TRBJ2-4	TRBD1	TGTGCCAGCAGCAACGGACAGGGAGGCATTCAGTACTTC	CASSNGQGGIQYF
TRBV28	.	TRBJ1-2	.	TGTGCCAGCAGTTTAAGCAACTATGGCTACACCTTC	CASSLSNYGYTF
TRBV18	.	TRBJ2-1	TRBD1	TGTGCCAGCTCACGGGACAGATACAATGAGCAGTTCTTC	CASSRDRYNEQFF
TRBV19	.	TRBJ2-7	.	TGTGCCAGTAGTATCTCCCGGGTCTCCTACGAGCAGTACTTC	CASSISRVSYEQYF
TRBV11-3	.	TRBJ1-2	.	TGTGCCAGCAGCTTAGATGCAGGCGACTATGGCTACACCTTC	CASSLDAGDYGYTF
TRBV23-1	few	TRBJ1-2	.	TGCGCCAGCAGTCAATCAAGCGGGGCAGGCTCTGGCTACACCTTC	CASSQSSGAGSGYTF
TRBV10-3	.	TRBJ1-2	TRBD1	TGTGCCATCAGTATGGACAGGGGGTATGGCTACACCTTC	CAISMDRGYGYTF
TRBV19	few	TRBJ1-3	.	TGTGCCACCCAACCGACGGGGGGGGCTAGTGGCGGAAACACCATATATTTT	CATQPTGGASGGNTIYF
TRBV18	.	TRBJ1-2	TRBD1	TGTGCCAGCTCAGCCCGGGACAGGGGCTACACCTTC	CASSARDRGYTF
TRBV19	once	TRBJ1-1	.	TGTGCCGCGACAGGGAACACTGAAGCTTTCTTT	CAATGNTEAFF
TRBV7-2	.	TRBJ2-1	TRBD2	TGTGCCAGCAGCTTACAAGCGGGAGCGGGGAATGAGCAGTTCTTC	CASSLQAGAGNEQFF
TRBV11-2	.	TRBJ2-4	TRBD2	TGTGCCAGCAGCTTCCGGGGGGACCAGGTAGCCAAAAACATTCAGTACTTC	CASSFRGDQVAKNIQYF
TRBV29-1	.	TRBJ2-1	.	TGCAGCGTTGAAGTGTTAAATGAGCAGTTCTTC	CSVEVLNEQFF
TRBV11-2	.	TRBJ2-6	.	TGTGCCAGCAGCCTCTCTGGGGCCAACGTCCTGACTTTC	CASSLSGANVLTF
TRBV28	.	TRBJ2-1	TRBD2	TGTGCCACCAGAGCGGGAGGGAGTTACAATGAGCAGTTCTTC	CATRAGGSYNEQFF